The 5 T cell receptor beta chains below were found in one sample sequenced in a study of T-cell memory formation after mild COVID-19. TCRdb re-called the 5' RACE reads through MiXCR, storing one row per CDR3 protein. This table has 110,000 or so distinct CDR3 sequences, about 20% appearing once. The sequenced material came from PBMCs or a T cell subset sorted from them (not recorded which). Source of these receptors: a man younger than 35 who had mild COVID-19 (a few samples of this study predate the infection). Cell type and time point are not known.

CDR3 bases: TGTGCCAGCAGTTACTTTGGGCAGCGGGAGACCCAGTACTTC. It translates to CASSYFGQRETQYF. The chain recombines TRBV6-5 with TRBJ2-5; D is possibly TRBD2 (5 bases). Trimming removed 1 base from V and 5 bases from J, with 11 bases in between. CDR1 MNHEY and CDR2 SVGAGI come from the germline V gene. The CDR3 is 14 residues long.

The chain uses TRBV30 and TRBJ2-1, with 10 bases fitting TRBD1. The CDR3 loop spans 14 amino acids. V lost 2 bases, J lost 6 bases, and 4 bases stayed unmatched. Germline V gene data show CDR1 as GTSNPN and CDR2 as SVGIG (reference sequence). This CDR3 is CAWSLGTGVNEQFF. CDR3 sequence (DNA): TGTGCCTGGAGTCTAGGGACAGGGGTCAATGAGCAGTTCTTC.

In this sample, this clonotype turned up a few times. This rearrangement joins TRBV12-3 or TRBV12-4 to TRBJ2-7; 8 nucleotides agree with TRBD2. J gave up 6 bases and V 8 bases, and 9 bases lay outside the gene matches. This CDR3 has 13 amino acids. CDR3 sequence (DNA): TGTGCCAGCTCGGGGGGGGCTTGGGGCGAGCAGTACTTC. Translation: CASSGGAWGEQYF.

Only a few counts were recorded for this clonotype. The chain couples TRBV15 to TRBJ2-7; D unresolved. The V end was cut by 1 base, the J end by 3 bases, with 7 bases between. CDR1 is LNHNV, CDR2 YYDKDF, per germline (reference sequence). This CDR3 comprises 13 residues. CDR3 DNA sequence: TGTGCCACCAGCAGAGGTACGCACTACGAGCAGTACGTC. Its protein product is CATSRGTHYEQYV.

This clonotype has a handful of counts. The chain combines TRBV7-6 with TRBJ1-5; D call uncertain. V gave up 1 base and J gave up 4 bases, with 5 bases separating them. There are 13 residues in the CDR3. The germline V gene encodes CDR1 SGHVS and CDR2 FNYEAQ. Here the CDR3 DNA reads TGTGCCAGCAGCTTAGAGTTAAATCAGCCCCAGCATTTT. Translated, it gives CASSLELNQPQHF.